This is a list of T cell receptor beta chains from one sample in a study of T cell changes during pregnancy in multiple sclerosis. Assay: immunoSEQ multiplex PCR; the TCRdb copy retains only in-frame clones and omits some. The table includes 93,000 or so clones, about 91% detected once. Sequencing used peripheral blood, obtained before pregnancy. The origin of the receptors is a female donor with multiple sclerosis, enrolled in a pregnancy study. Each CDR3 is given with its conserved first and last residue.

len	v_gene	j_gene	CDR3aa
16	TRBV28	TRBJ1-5	CASSKLTRVSNQPQHF
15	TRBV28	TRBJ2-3	CASSLGADLTDTQYF
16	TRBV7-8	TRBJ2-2	CASSWGHLFNTGELFF
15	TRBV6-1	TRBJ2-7	CASSEGRGGLYEQYF
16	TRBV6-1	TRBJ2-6	CASSGGTGSGANVLTF
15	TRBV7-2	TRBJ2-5	CASSSPTSASETQYF
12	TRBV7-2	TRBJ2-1	CAINRGNNEQFF
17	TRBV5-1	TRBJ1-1	CASSRKGTGGLNTEAFF
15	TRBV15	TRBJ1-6	CATSRETGMNSPLHF
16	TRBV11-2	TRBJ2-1	CASSSPDRGSYNEQFF
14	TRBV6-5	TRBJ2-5	CASSINRGLETQYF
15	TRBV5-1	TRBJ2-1	CASSTTGSPSNEQFF
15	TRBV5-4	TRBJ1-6	CASSGTGTVNSPLHF
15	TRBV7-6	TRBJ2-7	CASSLGSRQAYEQYF
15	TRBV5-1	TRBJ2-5	CASSSAGRGQETQYF
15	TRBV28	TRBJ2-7	CASSSAALGEAVQYF
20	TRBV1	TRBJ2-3	CTSSQVKGVCQRRGTDTQYF
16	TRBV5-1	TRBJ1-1	CASSLVPSHGGTEAFF
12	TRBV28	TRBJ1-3	CASSVRGNTIYF